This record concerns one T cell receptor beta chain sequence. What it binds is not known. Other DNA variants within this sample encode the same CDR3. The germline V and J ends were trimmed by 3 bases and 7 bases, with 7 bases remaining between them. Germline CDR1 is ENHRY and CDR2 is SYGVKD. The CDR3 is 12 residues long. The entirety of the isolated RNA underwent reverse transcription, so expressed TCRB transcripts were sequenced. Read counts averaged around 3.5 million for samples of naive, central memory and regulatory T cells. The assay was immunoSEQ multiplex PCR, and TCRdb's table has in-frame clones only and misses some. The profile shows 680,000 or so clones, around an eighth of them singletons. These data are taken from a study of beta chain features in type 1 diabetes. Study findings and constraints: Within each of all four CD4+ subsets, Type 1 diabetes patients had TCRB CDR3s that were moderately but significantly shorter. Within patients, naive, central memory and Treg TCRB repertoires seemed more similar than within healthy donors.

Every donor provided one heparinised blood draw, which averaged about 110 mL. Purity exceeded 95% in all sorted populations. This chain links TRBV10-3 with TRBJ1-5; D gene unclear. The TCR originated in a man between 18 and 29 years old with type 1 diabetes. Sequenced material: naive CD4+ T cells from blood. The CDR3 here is CAISDGGQPQHF. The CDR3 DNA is TGTGCCATCAGTGATGGCGGGCAGCCCCAGCATTTT.